This T cell receptor (beta chain) was identified during a study of OX40 agonist ivuxolimab in advanced cancers. As for the study in general: The drug used for patients, ivuxolimab, was an agonistic anti-OX40 (CD134) antibody. Overall study findings and caveats: Average numbers of expanded clones were greater in CD8+ T cells than in CD4+. Among the least clonally expanded were partial responders at 0.1-3.0 mg/kg.

This clone showed up just once. The antigen is unknown. Sequenced by immunoSEQ multiplex PCR; TCRdb stores in-frame clones only, minus some. The top ten clones hold around 5.5% of a sample with 80,000 to 100,000 clones, 80% to 90% of them seen once. The CDR3 length is 15 residues. Germline V gene data show CDR1 as SGHNT and CDR2 as YYREEE (reference sequence). V lost 3 bases, J lost 8 bases, and 10 bases stayed unmatched. The material was CD4+ or CD8+ T cells sorted from blood, obtained in a trial of the OX40 agonist ivuxolimab. The receptor's source is an adult with an advanced solid tumor such as melanoma, head and neck, liver or kidney cancer. This chain uses TRBV5-4 with TRBJ2-4; 8 bases agree with TRBD2. CDR3 sequence (DNA): TGTGCCAGCAGCTGGAAGCGGGAGAGAATAGACATTCAGTACTTC. This encodes CASSWKRERIDIQYF. The complete variable domain, with remaining parts taken from reference TRBV5-4 and TRBJ2-4, reads ETGVTQSPTHLIKTRGQQVTLRCSSQSGHNTVSWYQQALGQGPQFIFQYYREEENGRGNFPPRFSGLQFPNYSSELNVNALELDDSALYLCASSWKRERIDIQYFGAGTRLSVL.